The present TCR beta chain was sequenced within a study of blood T cell repertoires in COVID-19. Overall study: Samples taken during acute and convalescent COVID-19 were collected in the United States, Italy and Spain. T cells, B-cell-depleted T cells, or PBMCs supplied cDNA or gDNA.

From germline, CDR1 is SQVTM and CDR2 ANQGSEA. This CDR3 region has 12 residues. Per the study methods: From reference gene primer amplification, estimates of nucleated cell counts were derived. The data were produced by immunoSEQ multiplex PCR, yet TCRdb's version contains in-frame clones alone and is incomplete. The V and J calls and the clone size are those of that table, but D and trimming were determined from the DNA. Among roughly 180,000 clones, around 79% were seen once, and the ten largest hold roughly 8%. This chain uses TRBV29-1 with TRBJ2-7; TRBD2 might be the D (6 bases). The source of this sequence is a woman aged 55-75 years with COVID-19, enrolled during active disease. Sequenced material: peripheral blood. The CDR3 spells CPSIIAALEQYV. The DNA for the CDR3 is TGCCCATCTATTATAGCGGCCCTCGAGCAGTACGTC.